This T cell receptor (beta chain) derives from a study of blood T cell repertoires in COVID-19. Background on the study: Material from acute and convalescent COVID-19 was sourced from the United States, Italy and Spain. Nucleic acid was either cDNA or gDNA, and it came from T cells, B-cell-depleted T cells, or PBMCs.

J gave up 3 bases and V 7 bases, and 5 bases lay outside the gene matches. Germline assignment: CDR1 SNHLY and CDR2 FYNNEI. The CDR3 runs to 13 residues. As handled by the study authors: By means of reference gene primer amplification, nucleated cell counts were estimated. This table comes from immunoSEQ multiplex PCR, and its TCRdb copy is limited to in-frame clones, with some not included. For V, J and clone size, that table is used; D and trimming come from the DNA. Of roughly 99,000 clones in the sample, more than 70% were seen once. This sequence originates from a man aged 40-50 years with active or convalescent COVID-19. The sequenced material came from peripheral blood. This chain connects TRBV2 to TRBJ2-7, with 8 bases lining up with TRBD2. CDR3 DNA sequence: TGTGCCAGCAAACGGACTAGCAGCTACGAGCAGTACTTC. As protein: CASKRTSSYEQYF.